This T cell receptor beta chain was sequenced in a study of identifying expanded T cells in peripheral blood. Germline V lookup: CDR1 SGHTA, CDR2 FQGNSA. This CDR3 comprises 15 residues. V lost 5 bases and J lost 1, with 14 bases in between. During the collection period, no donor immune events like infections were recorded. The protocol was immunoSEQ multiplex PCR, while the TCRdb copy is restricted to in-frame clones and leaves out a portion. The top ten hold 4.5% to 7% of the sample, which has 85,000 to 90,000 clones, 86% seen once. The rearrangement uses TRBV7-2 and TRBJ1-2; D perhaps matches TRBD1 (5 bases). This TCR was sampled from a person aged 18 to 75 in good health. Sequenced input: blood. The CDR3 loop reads CASSLGPILNYGYTF. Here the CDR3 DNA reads TGTGCCAGCAGCCTGGGACCGATCCTTAACTATGGCTACACCTTC.